These T cell receptor beta chains were read from a single sample in a study of blood T cells in healthy people across ages. TCRdb re-called the 5' RACE reads through MiXCR, storing one row per CDR3 protein. This table has approximately 960,000 distinct CDR3 sequences, about 28% appearing once. The data also belong to a second study, concerning T cells of mothers and their children.

Sequences were obtained from blood. Receptors originate from a woman in her thirties or forties in good health. The CDR3 runs from the conserved cysteine through the conserved F or W. A D gene is named only where the DNA matches it firmly.

v_call: TRBV20-1
j_call: TRBJ1-2
cdr3_length: 13
d_call: -
cdr3_aa: CSALIGGEDGYTF

v_call: TRBV3-1
j_call: TRBJ2-1
cdr3_length: 19
d_call: -
cdr3_aa: CASSQVKTGDSLWWNEQFF

v_call: TRBV9
j_call: TRBJ2-1
cdr3_length: 16
d_call: TRBD2
cdr3_aa: CASSVIASGGDNEQFF

v_call: TRBV4-1
j_call: TRBJ2-1
cdr3_length: 16
d_call: -
cdr3_aa: CASSQGQVLSYNEQFF

v_call: TRBV9
j_call: TRBJ1-5
cdr3_length: 13
d_call: -
cdr3_aa: CASSVEDTQPQHF

v_call: TRBV2
j_call: TRBJ2-1
cdr3_length: 12
d_call: -
cdr3_aa: CASSVGGTEQFF

v_call: TRBV24-1
j_call: TRBJ2-3
cdr3_length: 15
d_call: TRBD2
cdr3_aa: CATVDSGKSTDTQYF

v_call: TRBV9
j_call: TRBJ2-7
cdr3_length: 15
d_call: TRBD2
cdr3_aa: CASSVASSGAYEQYF

v_call: TRBV4-1
j_call: TRBJ1-6
cdr3_length: 16
d_call: TRBD1
cdr3_aa: CASSPGRTGENSPLHF

v_call: TRBV28
j_call: TRBJ2-1
cdr3_length: 14
d_call: -
cdr3_aa: CASNQETLYNEQFF

v_call: TRBV5-1
j_call: TRBJ2-1
cdr3_length: 16
d_call: -
cdr3_aa: CASSLEAGRSYNEQFF

v_call: TRBV30
j_call: TRBJ1-1
cdr3_length: 14
d_call: TRBD1
cdr3_aa: CAMILRTGNTEAFF

v_call: TRBV3-1
j_call: TRBJ2-6
cdr3_length: 18
d_call: -
cdr3_aa: CASSQERLKASGANVLTF

v_call: TRBV27
j_call: TRBJ1-1
cdr3_length: 15
d_call: TRBD1
cdr3_aa: CASSSPTGVGTEAFF

v_call: TRBV11-2
j_call: TRBJ2-3
cdr3_length: 18
d_call: TRBD2
cdr3_aa: CASSLDGLGGLSTDTQYF

v_call: TRBV20-1
j_call: TRBJ2-1
cdr3_length: 15
d_call: TRBD2
cdr3_aa: CSAIRGGTLSNEQFF

v_call: TRBV9
j_call: TRBJ2-1
cdr3_length: 19
d_call: -
cdr3_aa: CASSVGGGGTASSYNEQFF

v_call: TRBV12-3/TRBV12-4
j_call: TRBJ1-1
cdr3_length: 14
d_call: -
cdr3_aa: CASRHDRRNTEAFF

v_call: TRBV5-1
j_call: TRBJ1-2
cdr3_length: 16
d_call: TRBD1
cdr3_aa: CASSPGTGVSNYGYTF

v_call: TRBV5-1
j_call: TRBJ2-7
cdr3_length: 14
d_call: TRBD1
cdr3_aa: CASSFSGGSYEQYF

v_call: TRBV28
j_call: TRBJ2-5
cdr3_length: 16
d_call: TRBD2
cdr3_aa: CASRGTSGGIGETQYF

v_call: TRBV19
j_call: TRBJ1-1
cdr3_length: 17
d_call: -
cdr3_aa: CASTSAVTRTMNTEAFF

v_call: TRBV7-6
j_call: TRBJ1-5
cdr3_length: 14
d_call: -
cdr3_aa: CASADDVSNQPQHF

v_call: TRBV6-6
j_call: TRBJ1-3
cdr3_length: 14
d_call: TRBD1
cdr3_aa: CASSGQGYGNTIYF

v_call: TRBV20-1
j_call: TRBJ2-7
cdr3_length: 12
d_call: TRBD2
cdr3_aa: CSADREGPEQYF

v_call: TRBV4-3
j_call: TRBJ2-5
cdr3_length: 15
d_call: TRBD1
cdr3_aa: CASSQAPGQQETQYF

v_call: TRBV20-1
j_call: TRBJ2-3
cdr3_length: 17
d_call: TRBD2
cdr3_aa: CSASLPSGGYNTDTQYF

v_call: TRBV30
j_call: TRBJ1-1
cdr3_length: 13
d_call: -
cdr3_aa: CAWSPRRNTEAFF

v_call: TRBV27
j_call: TRBJ2-7
cdr3_length: 12
d_call: -
cdr3_aa: CATRKSSYEQYF

v_call: TRBV12-3/TRBV12-4
j_call: TRBJ2-1
cdr3_length: 14
d_call: -
cdr3_aa: CASSLLGGANEQFF

v_call: TRBV7-2
j_call: TRBJ2-7
cdr3_length: 14
d_call: -
cdr3_aa: CASSGTHASYEQYF

v_call: TRBV7-9
j_call: TRBJ2-7
cdr3_length: 15
d_call: -
cdr3_aa: CASSSGTGFPYEQYF

v_call: TRBV7-2
j_call: TRBJ1-2
cdr3_length: 13
d_call: TRBD1
cdr3_aa: CASTIQGAGGYTF

v_call: TRBV5-1
j_call: TRBJ1-1
cdr3_length: 14
d_call: -
cdr3_aa: CASSLASLNTEAFF

v_call: TRBV12-3/TRBV12-4
j_call: TRBJ1-6
cdr3_length: 14
d_call: -
cdr3_aa: CASYRGTSNSPLHF

v_call: TRBV3-1
j_call: TRBJ2-3
cdr3_length: 19
d_call: TRBD2
cdr3_aa: CASSQGPIMGGGSLDTQYF

v_call: TRBV6-2/TRBV6-3
j_call: TRBJ2-7
cdr3_length: 17
d_call: -
cdr3_aa: CASSYGFDGAREYEQYF

v_call: TRBV4-3
j_call: TRBJ2-1
cdr3_length: 19
d_call: TRBD2
cdr3_aa: CASSQGRVRGTSVFHEQFF

v_call: TRBV2
j_call: TRBJ2-1
cdr3_length: 11
d_call: -
cdr3_aa: CASSRNDEQFF

v_call: TRBV2
j_call: TRBJ2-5
cdr3_length: 14
d_call: TRBD2
cdr3_aa: CASSRLAGEGTQYF

v_call: TRBV7-2
j_call: TRBJ2-2
cdr3_length: 14
d_call: -
cdr3_aa: CASSLRANTGELFF

v_call: TRBV20-1
j_call: TRBJ1-2
cdr3_length: 14
d_call: TRBD1
cdr3_aa: CSARARTGFYGYTF

v_call: TRBV9
j_call: TRBJ2-1
cdr3_length: 13
d_call: -
cdr3_aa: CASSVAEFYEQFF

v_call: TRBV29-1
j_call: TRBJ1-2
cdr3_length: 16
d_call: -
cdr3_aa: CSVEGQPTRANYGYTF

v_call: TRBV7-3
j_call: TRBJ2-7
cdr3_length: 16
d_call: TRBD2
cdr3_aa: CASSLDPRLAGNEQYF

v_call: TRBV29-1
j_call: TRBJ1-2
cdr3_length: 15
d_call: -
cdr3_aa: CSVASGDTANYGYTF

v_call: TRBV28
j_call: TRBJ2-5
cdr3_length: 14
d_call: -
cdr3_aa: CASNLRGVRGTQYF

v_call: TRBV28
j_call: TRBJ1-2
cdr3_length: 13
d_call: -
cdr3_aa: CASSLTFGGGYTF

v_call: TRBV20-1
j_call: TRBJ1-2
cdr3_length: 15
d_call: -
cdr3_aa: CSARDGPLAANGYTF

v_call: TRBV12-3/TRBV12-4
j_call: TRBJ2-7
cdr3_length: 11
d_call: -
cdr3_aa: CASSPSFEQYF

v_call: TRBV13
j_call: TRBJ2-7
cdr3_length: 14
d_call: TRBD1
cdr3_aa: CASSLGQGVYEQYF